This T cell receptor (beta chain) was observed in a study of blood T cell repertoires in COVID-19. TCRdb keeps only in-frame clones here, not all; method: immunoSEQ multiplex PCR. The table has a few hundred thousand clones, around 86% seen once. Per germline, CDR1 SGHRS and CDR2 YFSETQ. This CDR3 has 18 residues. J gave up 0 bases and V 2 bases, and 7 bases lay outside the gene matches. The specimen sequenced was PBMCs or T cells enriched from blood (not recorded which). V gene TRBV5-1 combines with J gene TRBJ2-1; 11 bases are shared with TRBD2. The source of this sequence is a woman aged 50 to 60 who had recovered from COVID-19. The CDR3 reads CASSFTSGGLSSYNEQFF. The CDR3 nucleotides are TGCGCCAGCAGCTTTACTAGCGGGGGCCTTAGCTCCTACAATGAGCAGTTCTTC. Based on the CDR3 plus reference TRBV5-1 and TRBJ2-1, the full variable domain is KAGVTQTPRYLIKTRGQQVTLSCSPISGHRSVSWYQQTPGQGLQFLFEYFSETQRNKGNFPGRFSGRQFSNSRSEMNVSTLELGDSALYLCASSFTSGGLSSYNEQFFGPGTRLTVL.